The next 28 T cell receptor beta chains were all read from a single sample in a study of shared clonotypes between healthy human individuals. Some clones are missing from TCRdb's copy, which holds only in-frame ones; the method was immunoSEQ multiplex PCR. The top ten hold 0.5% to 0.6% of the sample, which has about 1.1 million clones, about 84% seen once. Material: memory CD4+ T cells from PBMCs. The sample's subset: CD45RA-negative fraction. The source of these receptors is a man in his late teens or twenties in good health. Some clones in this sample may be carry-over from other donors' samples.

This clone was recorded a few times. This chain uses TRBV4-3 with TRBJ2-7; 13 bases line up with TRBD2. Germline V CDR1 and CDR2: LGHNA, YSLEER. V trimming: 1 base; J trimming: 6 bases; junction bases outside the gene matches: 6. This CDR3 contains 16 residues. The CDR3 DNA reads as TGCGCCAGCAGCCAAGCAATAACTAGCGGGAGGGGCGAGCAGTACTTC. Amino acids: CASSQAITSGRGEQYF.

V is TRBV6-1 and J is TRBJ2-3, with 10 positions matching TRBD2. With 5 bases clipped from V and 11 bases from J, the junction kept 13 bases outside the gene matches. There are 15 residues in the CDR3. Germline assignment: CDR1 MNHNS and CDR2 SASEGT. The CDR3 DNA sequence: TGTGCCAGCAGTTTAGGAGCGGGAGGGCCCTATGGGCAGTATTTT. This translates into CASSLGAGGPYGQYF.

The CDR3: CASSYGLFMNTEAFF. CDR3 DNA sequence: TGTGCCAGCAGTTACGGGTTATTTATGAACACTGAAGCTTTCTTT. V gene TRBV6-6 combines with J gene TRBJ1-1; D is uncertain. Per germline, CDR1 MNHNY and CDR2 SVGAGI (reference sequence). Deletions cut 2 bases from V and 0 bases from J, with 10 bases between. CDR3 length equals 15 residues.

The rearrangement joins TRBV28 to TRBJ1-2; D ambiguous. The CDR3 runs to 12 residues. The germline CDR1 and CDR2 sequences are MDHEN and SYDVKM. V lost 4 bases, J lost 3 bases, and 6 bases lay in between. CDR3: CASSSFDYGYTF. The CDR3 DNA follows: TGTGCCAGCAGTTCTTTTGACTATGGCTACACCTTC.

V is TRBV2 and J is TRBJ2-5; TRBD2 agrees at 15 bases. The CDR3 runs 17 residues. Germline values: CDR1 SNHLY, CDR2 FYNNEI. V dropped 1 base and J dropped 4; count of bases not matched to a gene: 4. The CDR3 nucleotides read TGTGCCAGCAGTGAAGGGACTAGCGGGAGGGCCGTAGAGACCCAGTACTTC. The encoded protein is CASSEGTSGRAVETQYF. Based on the CDR3 plus reference TRBV2 and TRBJ2-5, the full variable domain is EPEVTQTPSHQVTQMGQEVILRCVPISNHLYFYWYRQILGQKVEFLVSFYNNEISEKSEIFDDQFSVERPDGSNFTLKIRSTKLEDSAMYFCASSEGTSGRAVETQYFGPGTRLLVL.

A single count supports this clone. The rearrangement uses TRBV5-4 and TRBJ1-2; 7 nucleotides line up with TRBD1. The CDR3 length is 14 residues. The junction had 3 bases not matched to a gene; V was cut back by 2 bases and J by 2 bases. Germline V CDR1 and CDR2: SGHNT, YYREEE (reference sequence). The CDR3 loop reads CASSLTGQNYGYTF. The CDR3 DNA is TGTGCCAGCAGCTTAACGGGACAGAACTATGGCTACACCTTC.

The sample holds one count of this clone. Written as DNA, the CDR3 is TGTGCCAGCTTACCATTCGGGGGATCGGGCTACGAGCAGTACTTC. As protein: CASLPFGGSGYEQYF. V gene TRBV27 combines with J gene TRBJ2-7; perhaps TRBD2 as D (6 bases). The CDR3 covers 15 residues. The V and J ends lost 8 bases and 3 bases respectively, with 20 bases between them. Germline V gives CDR1 MNHEY, CDR2 SMNVEV (reference sequence).

The chain employs TRBV7-2 and TRBJ1-2, with TRBD1 matching over 7 bases. From germline, CDR1 is SGHTA and CDR2 FQGNSA. The V segment lost 5 bases and the J segment 8 bases; nucleotides outside the gene matches: 14. This CDR3 region has 15 residues. The CDR3 region is CASSPDTAQGGGYTF. Written as DNA, the CDR3 is TGTGCCAGCAGCCCAGACACGGCGCAGGGGGGCGGCTACACCTTC.

The chain combines TRBV5-8 with TRBJ1-1; maybe TRBD1 (6 bases). The germline CDR1 and CDR2 sequences are SGHTS and YDEGEE. The CDR3 has 15 residues. The ends were cut back, 0 bases at V and 1 base at J, with 10 bases in the middle. CDR3 sequence reads: CASSLGTGWNTEAFF. DNA for the CDR3: TGTGCCAGCAGCTTGGGAACAGGGTGGAACACTGAAGCTTTCTTT.

This clone was seen a single time. The chain has TRBV27 and TRBJ1-2; no clear D gene. Germline V lookup: CDR1 MNHEY, CDR2 SMNVEV (reference sequence). The CDR3 runs to 14 residues. Trimming left V 7 bases short and J 5 bases short, with 17 bases between. The CDR3 loop reads CASKVAPIGYGYTF. In nucleotides, the CDR3 is TGTGCCAGCAAGGTTGCCCCGATCGGGTATGGCTACACCTTC.

This chain links TRBV7-3 with TRBJ2-1, with D perhaps TRBD1 (5 bases). Between the trimmed V and J ends, which lost 5 bases and 7 bases, there was a span of 12 bases. Germline V gene lookup returns CDR1 SGHTA and CDR2 FQGTGA. There are 13 residues in the CDR3. The CDR3 nucleotides read TGTGCCAGCAGCACCAGCAGGGCAAATGAGCAGTTCTTC. It codes for CASSTSRANEQFF.

This clone turned up a few times. This sequence joins TRBV21-1 and TRBJ2-1; TRBD2 is the table's D call, not checked against the DNA. TRBV21-1 has pseudogene status. This CDR3 is built from 13 residues. The CDR3 loop is CASSPLRGESQFF. The DNA of the CDR3 is TGTGCCAGCAGCCCCCTTCGGGGGGAATCCCAGTTCTTC.

This chain connects TRBV11-3 to TRBJ2-1; TRBD1 or TRBD2 may be the D gene (5 bases each). CDR3 length: 13 amino acids. The germline CDR1 and CDR2 sequences are SGHNT and YENEEA. V shed 1 base and J shed 9 bases, with 10 bases lying between them. The CDR3 loop reads CASSLASGTEQFF. The CDR3 region has the DNA TGTGCCAGCAGCTTAGCTTCAGGGACTGAGCAGTTCTTC.

The gene calls are TRBV27 and TRBJ2-1; the D gene could be TRBD1 or TRBD2 (5 bases each). V lost 5 bases to trimming and J lost 7 bases, with 18 bases between them. The CDR3 loop spans 15 amino acids. Germline CDR1 and CDR2: MNHEY and SMNVEV (reference sequence). The CDR3 DNA sequence: TGTGCCAGCAGTAGTAGGGGAGTGTTGGCGAATGAGCAGTTCTTC. This translates into CASSSRGVLANEQFF.

The rearrangement uses TRBV7-9 and TRBJ1-2; TRBD1 aligns across 10 bases. V shed 2 bases and J 6 bases; nucleotides not matched to a gene: 6. Per germline, CDR1 SEHNR and CDR2 FQNEAQ (reference sequence). CDR3 length: 15 amino acids. CDR3 amino acids: CASSLSDRGFHGYTF. The CDR3 nucleotides are TGTGCCAGCAGCTTATCGGACAGGGGGTTTCATGGCTACACCTTC.

The chain joins TRBV5-1 to TRBJ2-6; the D gene could be TRBD1 or TRBD2 (5 bases each). The CDR3 loop spans 16 amino acids. Trimming removed 4 bases at V and 0 bases at J, with 11 bases between. The germline V gene encodes CDR1 SGHRS and CDR2 YFSETQ. As DNA, the CDR3 is TGCGCCAGCAGCCTTGTGGGGGTCTCTGGGGCCAACGTCCTGACTTTC. Amino acids: CASSLVGVSGANVLTF.

J is TRBJ2-7 and V is TRBV4-1, with D possibly matching TRBD1 (5 bases). CDR3 length equals 17 residues. CDR1 and CDR2 from the germline V gene are MGHRA and YSYEKL. The germline V and J ends were trimmed by 1 base and 3 bases, with 19 bases remaining between them. CDR3: CASSQVYAGLLLYEQYF. In DNA form, the CDR3 reads TGCGCCAGCAGCCAAGTATACGCAGGGCTACTACTCTACGAGCAGTACTTC.

The chain links TRBV7-6 to TRBJ2-1; 9 positions match TRBD2. CDR1 and CDR2 from the germline V gene are SGHVS and FNYEAQ. With V trimmed by 3 bases and J by 4 bases, 4 bases remained unmatched. This CDR3 has 15 amino acids. CDR3 coding DNA: TGTGCCAGCAGCTTCACTAGCGGGTGGTACAATGAGCAGTTCTTC. Translated, it gives CASSFTSGWYNEQFF. The whole variable domain, remainder taken from reference TRBV7-6 and TRBJ2-1, is GAGVSQSPRYKVTKRGQDVALRCDPISGHVSLYWYRQALGQGPEFLTYFNYEAQQDKSGLPNDRFSAERPEGSISTLTIQRTEQRDSAMYRCASSFTSGWYNEQFFGPGTRLTVL.

The chain joins TRBV9 to TRBJ1-1; TRBD1 matches at 8 bases. Looked up from germline, CDR1 is SGDLS and CDR2 is YYNGEE. The CDR3 has 15 residues. V lost 3 bases to trimming and J lost 4 bases; unmatched junction nucleotides: 8. CDR3 bases: TGTGCCAGCAGCGCACAAGACAGGGGCTTCACTGAAGCTTTCTTT. This translates into CASSAQDRGFTEAFF.

The V call is TRBV5-1, the J call TRBJ1-1, with TRBD1 matching 8 bases. This CDR3 region has 14 residues. From germline, CDR1 is SGHRS and CDR2 YFSETQ. J was trimmed by 5 bases and V by 2 bases; bases with no gene match: 5. The CDR3 protein is CASSFQGALTEAFF. The CDR3 bases are TGCGCCAGCAGCTTCCAGGGGGCTCTAACTGAAGCTTTCTTT.

The rearrangement links TRBV5-5 to TRBJ2-7; D unclear. CDR1 SGHKS and CDR2 YYEKEE come from the germline V gene (reference sequence). V shed 4 bases and J shed 3 bases, with 14 bases lying between them. The CDR3 is made up of 14 amino acids. In DNA form, the CDR3 reads TGTGCCAGCAGCCAGACACACCCATTCTACGAGCAGTACTTC. Encoded protein: CASSQTHPFYEQYF.

The rearrangement links TRBV10-3 to TRBJ1-1; TRBD1 matches 7 bases. CDR3 length equals 18 residues. The J segment lost 4 bases and the V segment lost 6 bases, leaving 20 bases of the junction unmatched. Germline lookup yields CDR1 ENHRY and CDR2 SYGVKD. DNA of the CDR3: TGTGCCATCAGCCCCTGGAAAATGACAGGGTCCCAGGGCACTGAAGCTTTCTTT. Translation: CAISPWKMTGSQGTEAFF.

Concerning this clone itself: A read error may account for a junction end that differs from germline. The chain uses TRBV7-2 and TRBJ2-3; D is possibly TRBD2 (7 bases). Germline V gene lookup returns CDR1 SGHTA and CDR2 FQGNSA. The CDR3 covers 12 residues. The CDR3 coding sequence is TGTGCCAGCGGATCAAGGGGGGGAACGGTGAATTTT. This gives the protein CASGSRGGTVNF.

The V and J genes are TRBV28 and TRBJ1-4, with a tentative D call TRBD1 (5 bases). Germline values: CDR1 MDHEN, CDR2 SYDVKM. The CDR3 covers 13 residues. Trimming took 6 bases from V and 8 from J, leaving 13 bases between them. CDR3 in amino acids: CASRGGAGEKLFF. The CDR3 nucleotides read TGTGCCAGCAGGGGGGGAGCGGGAGAAAAACTGTTTTTT.

On this clone: Additional DNA sequences in this sample encode the identical CDR3. The rearrangement uses TRBV5-1 and TRBJ2-5; D possibly uses TRBD1 or TRBD2 (6 bases each). Trimming removed 0 bases from V and 2 bases from J, with 8 bases in between. The CDR3 consists of 14 residues. The V gene's germline CDR1 is SGHRS and CDR2 YFSETQ. DNA of the CDR3: TGCGCCAGCAGCTTGGAGGGGGGACAAGAGACCCAGTACTTC. It specifies CASSLEGGQETQYF.

The V gene is TRBV10-3, the J gene TRBJ1-1; 7 bases are shared with TRBD1. This CDR3 comprises 15 residues. J gave up 5 bases and V 3 bases, and 9 bases lay outside the gene matches. The germline V gene encodes CDR1 ENHRY and CDR2 SYGVKD. In DNA form, the CDR3 reads TGTGCCATCAGTGAAGCGACAGGGTGGGGGACTGAAGCTTTCTTT. Protein sequence: CAISEATGWGTEAFF.

The rearrangement links TRBV9 to TRBJ2-3; the D is unclear. The CDR3 consists of 14 residues. The ends were cut back, 2 bases at V and 1 base at J, with 8 bases in the middle. In germline, CDR1 is SGDLS, CDR2 YYNGEE. The CDR3 protein is CASSVVGRTDTQYF. The DNA for the CDR3 is TGTGCCAGCAGCGTTGTGGGCCGCACAGATACGCAGTATTTT.

Remarks on this clone: This may stem from a read error, because a much larger clone lies one nucleotide away. This sample also contains other DNA sequences that code for the same CDR3. This chain connects TRBV5-4 to TRBJ2-1, with D possibly being TRBD1 (6 bases). Trimming pared 2 bases from V and 4 bases from J, leaving 7 bases between. CDR1 is SGHNT and CDR2 is YYREEE in the germline V gene (reference sequence). This CDR3 comprises 13 residues. CDR3 nucleotides: TGTGCCAGCAGCTTAACAGGGTACAATGAGCAGTTCTTC. It specifies CASSLTGYNEQFF.